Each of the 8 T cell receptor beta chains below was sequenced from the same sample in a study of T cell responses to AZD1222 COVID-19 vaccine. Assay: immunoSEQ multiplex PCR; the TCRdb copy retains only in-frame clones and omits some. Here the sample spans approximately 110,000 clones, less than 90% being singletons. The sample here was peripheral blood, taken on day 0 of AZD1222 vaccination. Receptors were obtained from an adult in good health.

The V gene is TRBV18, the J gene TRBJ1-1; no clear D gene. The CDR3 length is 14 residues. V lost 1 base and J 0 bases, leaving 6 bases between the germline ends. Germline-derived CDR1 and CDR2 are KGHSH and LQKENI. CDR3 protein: CASSPQVLNTEAFF. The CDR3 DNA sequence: TGTGCCAGCTCACCACAGGTGCTGAACACTGAAGCTTTCTTT.

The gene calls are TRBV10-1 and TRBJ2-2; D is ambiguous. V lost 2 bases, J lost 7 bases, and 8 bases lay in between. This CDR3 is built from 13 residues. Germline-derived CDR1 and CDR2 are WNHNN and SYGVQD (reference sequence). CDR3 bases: TGCGCCAGCAGTGAGGACTCCATCGGGGAGCTGTTTTTT. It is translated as CASSEDSIGELFF.

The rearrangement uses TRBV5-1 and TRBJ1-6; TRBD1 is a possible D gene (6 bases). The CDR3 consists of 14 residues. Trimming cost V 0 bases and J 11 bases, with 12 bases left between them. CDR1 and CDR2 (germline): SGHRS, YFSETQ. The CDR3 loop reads CASSLVPGVPPLHF. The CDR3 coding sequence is TGCGCCAGCAGCTTGGTTCCAGGGGTTCCACCCCTCCACTTT.

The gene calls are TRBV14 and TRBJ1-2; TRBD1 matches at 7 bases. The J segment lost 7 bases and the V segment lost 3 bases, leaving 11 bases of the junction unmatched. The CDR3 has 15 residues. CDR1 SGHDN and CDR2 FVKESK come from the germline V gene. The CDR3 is CASSQQTGPLSGYTF. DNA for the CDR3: TGTGCCAGCAGCCAGCAGACAGGGCCTCTCTCTGGCTACACCTTC.

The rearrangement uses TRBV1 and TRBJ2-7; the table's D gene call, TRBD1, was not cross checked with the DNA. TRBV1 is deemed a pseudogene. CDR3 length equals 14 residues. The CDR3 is CTSSPADRGREQYF. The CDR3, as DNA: TGCACCAGCAGCCCAGCGGACAGGGGAAGGGAGCAGTACTTC.

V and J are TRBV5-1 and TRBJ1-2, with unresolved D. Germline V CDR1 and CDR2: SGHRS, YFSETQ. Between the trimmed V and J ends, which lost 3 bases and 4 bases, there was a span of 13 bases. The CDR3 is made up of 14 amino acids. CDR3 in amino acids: CASSWTDGFYGYTF. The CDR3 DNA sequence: TGCGCCAGCAGCTGGACGGACGGATTCTATGGCTACACCTTC.

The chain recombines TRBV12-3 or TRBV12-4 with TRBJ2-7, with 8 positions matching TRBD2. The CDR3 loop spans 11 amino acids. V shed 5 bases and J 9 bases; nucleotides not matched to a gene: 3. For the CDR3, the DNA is TGTGCCAGCAGTCTCGGGGGGGGGCAGTACTTC. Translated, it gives CASSLGGGQYF.

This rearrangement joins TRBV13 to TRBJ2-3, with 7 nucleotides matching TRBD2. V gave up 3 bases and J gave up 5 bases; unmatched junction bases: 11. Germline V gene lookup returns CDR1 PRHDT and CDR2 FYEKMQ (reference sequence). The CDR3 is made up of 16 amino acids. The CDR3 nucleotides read TGTGCCAGCAGCTTGGTCATGGCGGGAGTGCTAGATACGCAGTATTTT. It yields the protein CASSLVMAGVLDTQYF. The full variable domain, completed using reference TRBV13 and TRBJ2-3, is AAGVIQSPRHLIKEKRETATLKCYPIPRHDTVYWYQQGPGQDPQFLISFYEKMQSDKGSIPDRFSAQQFSDYHSELNMSSLELGDSALYFCASSLVMAGVLDTQYFGPGTRLTVL.